One sample yielded the 9 T cell receptor beta chains listed below, sequenced in a study of shared clonotypes between healthy human individuals. TCRdb's copy holds only in-frame clones and misses some; the assay was immunoSEQ multiplex PCR. This table holds about 960,000 clones, 76% found once. The sample consisted of memory CD4+ T cells sorted from blood. Subset in this sample: CD45RA-negative fraction. These receptors came from a man aged 18 to 29 in good health.

The V and J genes are TRBV27 and TRBJ2-7; D not certain. Germline values: CDR1 MNHEY, CDR2 SMNVEV (reference sequence). The CDR3 contains 13 residues. V was clipped by 5 bases and J by 3 bases, with 11 bases between them. The CDR3 protein is CASSHNPGYEQYF. The CDR3 DNA sequence: TGTGCCAGCAGTCACAACCCAGGCTACGAGCAGTACTTC.

This clone occurred a few times. The chain uses TRBV21-1 and TRBJ2-7; TRBD2 is the table's D call, not checked against the DNA. TRBV21-1 is an annotated pseudogene. This CDR3 has 16 amino acids. The CDR3 sequence is CASSEFYERGGYEQYF. The CDR3 bases are TGTGCCAGCAGCGAATTTTACGAAAGGGGAGGCTACGAGCAGTACTTC.

The J gene is TRBJ2-3, the V gene TRBV5-4; a weak D match, TRBD1 (6 bases). Germline V lookup: CDR1 SGHNT, CDR2 YYREEE (reference sequence). The CDR3 has 15 residues. With 4 bases removed from V and 2 bases from J, the gap between germline ends came to 14 bases. The CDR3 loop reads CASSAQTGPTDTQYF. CDR3 bases: TGTGCCAGCAGCGCCCAAACAGGGCCCACAGATACGCAGTATTTT.

This sequence joins TRBV7-2 and TRBJ2-1; 10 bases agree with TRBD2. The CDR3 length is 14 residues. The J segment lost 5 bases and the V segment lost 5 bases, leaving 3 bases of the junction unmatched. The germline V gene encodes CDR1 SGHTA and CDR2 FQGNSA. The CDR3 spells CASSRTSGNNEQFF. The CDR3 DNA follows: TGTGCCAGCAGCCGGACTAGCGGTAACAATGAGCAGTTCTTC.

This CDR3 is CASSELTGSENYGYTF. CDR3 sequence (DNA): TGTGCCAGCAGTGAATTAACAGGGAGTGAAAACTATGGCTACACCTTC. This chain uses TRBV6-1 with TRBJ1-2; a possible D gene is TRBD1 (6 bases). The CDR3 is 16 amino acids. Trimming pared 2 bases from V and 2 bases from J, leaving 15 bases between. Germline CDR1 is MNHNS and CDR2 is SASEGT.

V and J are TRBV19 and TRBJ1-2, with D possibly TRBD1 on 5 matching bases. From germline, CDR1 is LNHDA and CDR2 SQIVND (reference sequence). Trimming pared 6 bases from V and 6 bases from J, leaving 14 bases between. The CDR3 is made up of 13 amino acids. The CDR3 sequence: CASRNRLTDGYTF. The CDR3 bases are TGTGCCAGTAGAAACCGCCTGACAGATGGCTACACCTTC.

The rearrangement joins TRBV11-3 to TRBJ1-1, with TRBD1 matching 7 bases. J lost 0 bases, V lost 0 bases, and 7 bases had no gene match. This CDR3 has 17 amino acids. Germline V gene sequence: CDR1 SGHNT, CDR2 YENEEA. CDR3 coding DNA: TGTGCCAGCAGCTTAGAAGAGACAGGGTCACTGAACACTGAAGCTTTCTTT. Amino acid sequence: CASSLEETGSLNTEAFF. Together with reference TRBV11-3 and TRBJ1-1, the CDR3 gives the full variable domain: EAGVVQSPRYKIIEKKQPVAFWCNPISGHNTLYWYLQNLGQGPELLIRYENEEAVDDSQLPKDRFSAERLKGVDSTLKIQPAELGDSAVYLCASSLEETGSLNTEAFFGQGTRLTVV.

A remark on this clone: One end of the junction does not line up with germline, which may come from a read error. This sequence joins TRBV2 and TRBJ2-7; D is perhaps TRBD2 (6 bases). The CDR3 spans 10 residues. Germline loops: CDR1 SNHLY, CDR2 FYNNEI. The CDR3 region has the DNA TGTGCCAGCAGTGAGCGGGGCGCTCACTTC. Amino acid sequence: CASSERGAHF. Full variable domain (remainder filled in from reference TRBV2 and TRBJ2-7): EPEVTQTPSHQVTQMGQEVILRCVPISNHLYFYWYRQILGQKVEFLVSFYNNEISEKSEIFDDQFSVERPDGSNFTLKIRSTKLEDSAMYFCASSERGAHFGPGTRLTVT.

As regards this clone: A junction end diverges from the germline sequence, so it may reflect a read error. This chain links TRBV7-7 with TRBJ2-5; D is uncertain. Germline CDR1 is SSHAT and CDR2 is FNYEAQ (reference sequence). The length of the CDR3 is 15 residues. The DNA for the CDR3 is TGTGCTAGCAGCTTATTGTCCGTGTTGACCGAGACCCAGTACTTC. Its translation: CASSLLSVLTETQYF.